This entry describes one T cell receptor beta chain. As yet, its antigen is unknown. This sample is drawn from a study of chemoradiotherapy in HPV16-positive cancers. Study summary: Functional T-cell assays on a couple of HPV16-positive patients' cells defined candidate HPV-specific clones and common TCR motifs. Study conclusions and caveats: For HPV16-positive patients, expanding HPV-responsive T cells associated with longer recurrence-free survival. HPV-specific T cells were functionally defined from only two HPV16-positive patients.

Over chemoradiotherapy, repertoires were sampled more than once. Sequenced by immunoSEQ multiplex PCR; TCRdb stores in-frame clones only, minus some. The sample holds fewer than 18,000 clones, roughly 79% seen once. Collection took place from a patient who underwent chemoradiotherapy. This clonotype was obtained from a human donor with HPV-associated anogenital cancer.

CDR3 bases: TGTGCCTGGAGTGTAGTTGGGGCTCCAATGGTTGGTGGCTACACCTTC. Translated: CAWSVVGAPMVGGYTF. The V and J genes are TRBV30 and TRBJ1-2; tentative D call: TRBD1 (5 bases). The CDR3 runs 16 residues. Germline V CDR1 and CDR2: GTSNPN, SVGIG (reference sequence). V was pared by 0 bases and J by 7 bases, with 21 bases between.